This TCR beta chain appears in the sequencing data of a study of Graves' ophthalmopathy and Graves' hyperthyroidism. Study-wide results and limits: Blood samples also showed most expanded thyroid clonotypes exceeding 0.001 frequency. Ophthalmopathy cases were distinguished from stable hyperthyroidism by a 13-signature model, reaching roughly 90% sensitivity and roughly 81% specificity.

PBMCs had their origin in fresh peripheral blood (10 ml). Using RNA transcripts, the TCR beta CDR3 regions were amplified. In the first round, RT-PCR was carried out with HTBI primers, and a multiplex PCR formed the second round. From the multiplex PCR reads, TCRdb called clonotypes with MiXCR, one entry per CDR3 protein. The table lists roughly 400,000 distinct CDR3 sequences, approximately 20% of them singletons. Germline V gene lookup returns CDR1 MNHNS and CDR2 SASEGT. The CDR3 totals 12 residues. Between the trimmed V and J ends, which lost 7 bases and 8 bases, there was a span of 14 bases. In its sample, this clonotype was seen many times. Its cognate antigen is unknown.

J is TRBJ1-2 and V is TRBV6-1; unclear D gene. Source material: peripheral blood. This TCR came from a woman under 30 with Graves' ophthalmopathy. CDR3: CASTTTIGGYTF. DNA of the CDR3: TGTGCCAGCACTACTACAATAGGGGGCTACACCTTC.